A selection of T cell receptor beta chains follows, all from one sample in a study of Graves' ophthalmopathy and Graves' hyperthyroidism. TCRdb redid the calling of the multiplex PCR reads with MiXCR, one entry per CDR3 protein. The data hold about 500,000 distinct CDR3 sequences, with under 40% observed a single time. Sample: peripheral blood or thyroid tissue (not recorded which). Receptor source: an adult man with Graves' hyperthyroidism. The conserved cysteine and the conserved F or W are not part of the CDR3 here. The order of the fields is J gene, V gene, CDR3 protein.

J: TRBJ1-2; V: TRBV29-1; CDR3: SVEEGTYGYT
J: TRBJ1-6; V: TRBV20-1; CDR3: SATRDRFHNSPLH
J: TRBJ1-6; V: TRBV9; CDR3: AGNVGVYNSPLH
J: TRBJ1-2; V: TRBV12-3/TRBV12-4; CDR3: ASSDRDHYGYT
J: TRBJ2-2; V: TRBV7-2; CDR3: ASSRYRELF
J: TRBJ1-1; V: TRBV5-1; CDR3: ASQLTGTGSTEAF
J: TRBJ1-5; V: TRBV7-6; CDR3: ASSWGQDSNQPQH
J: TRBJ2-5; V: TRBV27; CDR3: ASSFGLGQETQY
J: TRBJ1-5; V: TRBV19; CDR3: ASSIARGSGQPQH
J: TRBJ2-2; V: TRBV6-6; CDR3: ASSWDTRTNTGELF
J: TRBJ2-1; V: TRBV10-3; CDR3: ASRPGDNVQF
J: TRBJ2-7; V: TRBV12-3/TRBV12-4; CDR3: ATAAQREGLYEQY
J: TRBJ1-5; V: TRBV27; CDR3: ASSQTTFGWGNQPQH